Each of the 11 T cell receptor beta chains below was sequenced from the same sample in a study of T cells expressing NK-cell markers. TCRdb re-called the 5' RACE reads; one entry per CDR3 protein, DNA not given. In all, the sample yields almost 450,000 distinct CDR3 sequences. The specimen was blood T cells: a sorted CD56 or NKG2C T cell subset, CD4+ or CD8+ T cells, or bulk PBMC T cells (not recorded which). The receptors were gathered from a woman aged 18 to 75 in good health.

This chain connects TRBV21-1 to TRBJ2-2; the D gene TCRdb calls, TRBD1, cannot be checked with no DNA. TRBV21-1 is a listed pseudogene. CDR3 size: 20 residues. This CDR3 is CASSKAEVNRKNANTGELFF.

This chain uses TRBV5-1 with TRBJ2-7; TCRdb designates TRBD1, a call that cannot be tested without DNA. The germline gives CDR1 SGHRS, CDR2 YFSETQ. The CDR3 spans 16 residues. CDR3 protein: CASSLVGTGVSYEQYF.

This chain uses TRBV29-1 with TRBJ2-5. Per the germline V gene, CDR1 is SQVTM and CDR2 is ANQGSEA. This CDR3 region has 13 residues. The CDR3 loop is CSVDGQTTGTQYF.

This rearrangement joins TRBV12-3 or TRBV12-4 to TRBJ2-3; the TCRdb call, TRBD2, lacks DNA for checking. CDR3 size: 14 residues. The chain's CDR3 is CASSAGVVTDTQYF.

This sequence joins TRBV7-7 and TRBJ2-7; TCRdb indicates TRBD1, and absent DNA this call remains unverified. Germline values: CDR1 SSHAT, CDR2 FNYEAQ (reference sequence). This CDR3 has 15 residues. This chain's CDR3 is CASSLSWGKSYEQYF.

The rearrangement uses TRBV27 and TRBJ1-5. CDR1 is MNHEY, CDR2 SMNVEV, per germline (reference sequence). The CDR3 loop spans 16 amino acids. This chain's CDR3 is CASSLIGTATNQPQHF.

The chain employs TRBV6-2 or TRBV6-3 and TRBJ1-6; TCRdb outputs TRBD1, but without DNA this stays unchecked. CDR1 is MNHEY, CDR2 SVGEGT, per germline. This CDR3 spans 14 amino acids. This chain's CDR3 is CASSRGQGESPLHF.

This chain links TRBV12-5 with TRBJ1-5. The CDR3 totals 12 residues. Germline V CDR1 and CDR2: LGHNT, FRNRAP. This chain's CDR3 is CASGSPNQPQHF.

This rearrangement joins TRBV12-3 or TRBV12-4 to TRBJ2-3. This CDR3 contains 14 residues. CDR3 protein: CASSTGSGSDTQYF.

V and J are TRBV4-2 and TRBJ1-5; TCRdb calls TRBD1, which cannot be checked without DNA. The CDR3 has 16 residues. Germline V gene sequence: CDR1 LGHNA, CDR2 YNFKEQ. The CDR3 region is CASSQEDRGYDQPQHF.

The chain has TRBV5-1 and TRBJ2-1; TCRdb picks TRBD1, but there is no DNA to check that call. The germline gives CDR1 SGHRS, CDR2 YFSETQ. The CDR3 sequence is 15 residues long. The CDR3 loop reads CASSWTGNGYNEQFF.